The rows below give T cell receptor beta chains drawn from one sample of a study of post-analysis software for immune sequencing data. Each CDR3 protein is one row after TCRdb ran MiXCR on the PCR reads. The sample lists 750,000 to 950,000 distinct CDR3 sequences, approximately 50% occurring once. Sequencing was done on a sample of blood. These receptors came from a girl aged 5-17 years with multiple sclerosis. The CDR3 runs from the conserved cysteine through the conserved F or W. The D gene is left open where the match is weak. Where a row states a size, it is once, few, many or the class of an expanded clone; other rows omit it.

J gene,D gene,clone size,V gene,CDR3 protein,CDR3 DNA
TRBJ1-2,TRBD1,-,TRBV20-1,CSASPGQGAPGAGYTF,TGCAGTGCTTCACCGGGACAGGGGGCGCCGGGAGCTGGCTACACCTTC
TRBJ2-1,TRBD2,-,TRBV10-1,CAGSEMLASGSYNEQFF,TGCGCCGGCAGTGAGATGTTGGCTAGCGGCTCCTACAATGAGCAGTTCTTC
TRBJ2-7,TRBD1,few,TRBV5-1,CASSLGVARGLYEQYF,TGCGCCAGCAGCTTGGGGGTTGCCAGGGGGTTATACGAGCAGTACTTC
TRBJ2-7,TRBD1,few,TRBV2,CASSDRGLYEQYF,TGTGCCAGCAGTGACAGGGGGCTCTACGAGCAGTACTTC
TRBJ2-1,TRBD2,-,TRBV27,CASSRGTRPQNEQFF,TGTGCCAGCAGCCGCGGGACTAGGCCTCAGAATGAGCAGTTCTTC
TRBJ2-1,TRBD2,-,TRBV5-1,CASSYLSTSGDYNEQFF,TGCGCCAGCAGCTACCTCTCGACTAGCGGCGACTACAATGAGCAGTTCTTC
TRBJ2-4,-,-,TRBV6-5,CAGRTTQGRAKNIQYF,TGTGCCGGCAGAACGACCCAAGGCAGAGCCAAAAACATTCAGTACTTC
TRBJ1-2,-,few,TRBV5-1,CASSPQGDYGYTF,TGCGCCAGCAGTCCCCAGGGTGACTATGGCTACACCTTC
TRBJ2-7,TRBD1,-,TRBV7-9,CASTPPGQSSYEQYF,TGTGCCAGCACCCCACCGGGACAGTCTTCCTACGAGCAGTACTTC
TRBJ2-7,-,-,TRBV29-1,CSVTRDVRNEQYF,TGCAGCGTCACTAGGGATGTTCGCAATGAGCAGTACTTC
TRBJ2-5,-,-,TRBV20-1,CSAMRQTQETQYF,TGCAGTGCCATGAGGCAAACGCAAGAGACCCAGTACTTC
TRBJ2-3,-,few,TRBV29-1,CSVGGTITDTQYF,TGCAGCGTGGGTGGGACCATCACAGATACGCAGTATTTT
TRBJ2-3,-,once,TRBV2,CASGGDRAEAGSTDTQYF,TGTGCCAGCGGCGGAGACAGGGCAGAAGCGGGGAGCACAGATACGCAGTATTTT
TRBJ2-4,-,-,TRBV7-9,CASSFARGAIQYF,TGTGCCAGCAGCTTCGCCAGGGGTGCCATTCAGTACTTC
TRBJ2-1,-,-,TRBV5-5,CASSPAPANEQFF,TGTGCCAGCAGCCCCGCCCCAGCCAATGAGCAGTTCTTC
TRBJ2-3,-,-,TRBV7-9,CASSGSSSETDTQYF,TGTGCCAGCAGCGGCAGCTCTAGCGAGACAGATACGCAGTATTTT
TRBJ2-1,-,-,TRBV20-1,CSARVFPGTASYNEQFF,TGCAGTGCTAGAGTGTTCCCCGGGACTGCAAGTTACAATGAGCAGTTCTTC
TRBJ1-4,-,few,TRBV7-2,CASSRLGPNEKLFF,TGTGCCAGCAGCCGCCTGGGACCTAATGAAAAACTGTTTTTT
TRBJ1-2,-,few,TRBV29-1,CSVEDFGGSNGYTF,TGCAGCGTTGAAGATTTCGGGGGCAGCAATGGCTACACCTTC
TRBJ1-1,-,-,TRBV11-2,CASSLERGSRTEAFF,TGTGCCAGCAGCTTAGAGCGGGGCAGTAGAACTGAAGCTTTCTTT
TRBJ2-3,-,-,TRBV15,CATSRADTPTDTQYF,TGTGCCACCAGCAGAGCGGACACCCCAACAGATACGCAGTATTTT
TRBJ2-2,-,-,TRBV6-6,CALGRVSTGERFF,TGTGCCTTGGGCAGGGTTTCCACCGGGGAGCGGTTTTTT
TRBJ1-2,-,-,TRBV5-1,CASSLVGDGWYGYTF,TGCGCCAGCAGCTTGGTCGGTGACGGATGGTATGGCTACACCTTC
TRBJ2-5,TRBD2,-,TRBV29-1,CSVYYSGRRQETQYF,TGCAGCGTTTACTATAGCGGGAGGCGACAAGAGACCCAGTACTTC
TRBJ1-1,-,-,TRBV18,CASSPPRGGNTEAFF,TGTGCCAGCTCACCACCCCGGGGGGGGAACACTGAAGCTTTCTTT
TRBJ1-4,-,-,TRBV4-1,CASSQVGEAEKLFF,TGCGCCAGCAGCCAAGTGGGGGAGGCAGAAAAACTGTTTTTT
TRBJ1-2,-,-,TRBV29-1,CSVDRDPGFHTF,TGCAGCGTTGATCGGGACCCCGGATTCCACACCTTC
TRBJ2-7,-,-,TRBV20-1,CSARGAGRILYEQYF,TGCAGTGCTAGAGGGGCGGGACGAATCCTCTACGAGCAGTACTTC
TRBJ2-5,-,-,TRBV15,CATSIEYQETQYF,TGTGCCACCAGCATAGAGTACCAAGAGACCCAGTACTTC
TRBJ1-1,-,-,TRBV7-9,CASSPWTGNTEAFF,TGTGCCAGCAGCCCCTGGACGGGGAACACTGAAGCTTTCTTT
TRBJ2-5,-,-,TRBV5-1,CASSSRVREEETQYF,TGCGCCAGCAGCTCCAGGGTACGTGAAGAAGAGACCCAGTACTTC
TRBJ2-7,-,many,TRBV9,CASSPSEPYEQYF,TGTGCCAGCAGCCCTTCGGAACCCTACGAGCAGTACTTC
TRBJ2-1,TRBD2,-,TRBV6-5,CASGYTRTSGRTEQFF,TGTGCCAGCGGTTACACCCGGACTAGCGGGAGAACTGAGCAGTTCTTC
TRBJ2-7,TRBD1,-,TRBV25-1,CASSPRTGGEQYF,TGTGCCAGCAGTCCTCGGACAGGGGGCGAGCAGTACTTC
TRBJ2-1,TRBD1,-,TRBV15,CATSPRDRVFHEQFF,TGTGCCACCAGCCCGCGGGACAGGGTTTTCCATGAGCAGTTCTTC
TRBJ2-3,TRBD2,-,TRBV6-5,CANSMGLAASTDTQYF,TGTGCCAACAGTATGGGACTAGCGGCTAGCACAGATACGCAGTATTTT
TRBJ2-1,-,-,TRBV15,CATSMMDNVNNEQFF,TGTGCCACCAGCATGATGGATAACGTCAACAATGAGCAGTTCTTC
TRBJ1-1,-,once,TRBV20-1,CSAPTGTLGNTEAFF,TGCAGTGCTCCAACAGGGACGTTGGGAAACACTGAAGCTTTCTTT
TRBJ2-7,-,few,TRBV7-2,CASSLSNGPYEQYF,TGTGCCAGCAGCTTAAGTAACGGACCCTACGAGCAGTACTTC
TRBJ1-2,-,-,TRBV13,CASPGGYTF,TGTGCCAGCCCCGGTGGCTACACCTTC
TRBJ1-2,-,-,TRBV11-2,CASSLESTVYGYTF,TGTGCCAGCAGTCTAGAGTCCACCGTCTATGGCTACACCTTC
TRBJ1-1,-,few,TRBV6-1,CASSGLPRNTEAFF,TGTGCCAGCAGTGGTCTTCCCAGGAACACTGAAGCTTTCTTT
TRBJ1-6,-,-,TRBV25-1,CASSSGSDNSPLHF,TGTGCCAGCAGCTCAGGATCGGATAATTCACCCCTCCACTTT
TRBJ2-7,-,-,TRBV7-2,CASSLDQGRGYEQYF,TGTGCCAGCAGCTTAGATCAGGGTAGGGGGTACGAGCAGTACTTC
TRBJ2-2,-,-,TRBV25-1,CASKGTKNTGELFF,TGTGCCAGCAAAGGGACAAAGAACACCGGGGAGCTGTTTTTT
TRBJ2-1,-,-,TRBV10-3,CAISESTRHEQFF,TGTGCCATCAGTGAGTCGACACGTCATGAGCAGTTCTTC